Here is one T cell receptor beta chain with its context. As yet, its antigen is unknown. TCRdb reprocessed the reads via MiXCR and lists one record per CDR3 protein. The repertoire consists of a few hundred thousand distinct CDR3 sequences, with approximately 40% occurring once and the leading ten covering about half. This entry belongs to a study of T cell repertoires in cytomegalovirus infection. Study summary: Researchers turned to recently identified HLA-C-restricted CMV epitopes as well as well-studied HLA-B-restricted ones. Public TCR beta signatures provided an indication of both CMV infection and a matching HLA type.

V lost 7 bases to trimming and J lost 7 bases; unmatched junction nucleotides: 11. Germline V gene sequence: CDR1 MNHNY, CDR2 SVGAGI (reference sequence). The CDR3 has 14 residues. General study results and limits: In two of eight donors, the top clonotype was HLA-C-restricted CMV-specific. Cumulative public TCR beta family frequency identified carriers of CMV plus the relevant HLA.

The source is a human donor in good health (CMV status not recorded). Some clones in this sample may be carry-over from other donors' samples. The rearrangement joins TRBV6-6 to TRBJ2-5; 8 positions match TRBD2. The sample in question was cultured PBMCs, obtained from culture after CMV antigen stimulation. This CDR3 reads CASTREGRGGTQYF. CDR3 coding DNA: TGTGCCAGCACTCGGGAGGGCCGTGGCGGGACCCAGTACTTC.